These 23 T cell receptor beta chains were sequenced from one sample in a study of breast tumors, draining lymph nodes, adjacent tissues. Axillary draining lymph nodes of breast cancer patients supplied the node samples. TCRdb called the multiplex PCR reads again in MiXCR, with one record for every CDR3 protein. This sample has about 180,000 distinct CDR3 sequences, with roughly a third found just once. What was sequenced was axillary lymph node tissue. The receptors shown here come from a female donor with breast cancer. Some clones in this sample may be carry-over from other donors' samples.

This clonotype was counted at least ten times. The rearrangement links TRBV7-8 to TRBJ2-7; D remains unclear. Germline values: CDR1 SGHVS, CDR2 FQNEAQ. The CDR3 totals 14 residues. The germline V and J ends were trimmed by 7 bases and 2 bases, with 15 bases remaining between them. CDR3 nucleotide sequence: TGTGCCAGCAATCCCGAGGAGCGAACCTACGAGCAGTACTTC. Translation gives CASNPEERTYEQYF. Looking up the rest from reference TRBV7-8 and TRBJ2-7 gives the full variable domain: GAGVSQSPRYKVAKRGQDVALRCDPISGHVSLFWYQQALGQGPEFLTYFQNEAQLDKSGLPSDRFFAERPEGSVSTLKIQRTQQEDSAVYLCASNPEERTYEQYFGPGTRLTVT.

The rearrangement joins TRBV2 to TRBJ1-6; 10 nucleotides line up with TRBD1. Germline V gene data show CDR1 as SNHLY and CDR2 as FYNNEI. There are 14 residues in the CDR3. V dropped 11 bases and J dropped 7; count of bases not matched to a gene: 8. The CDR3, as DNA: TGTGCCGGAAACCGGGACAGGGGCAATTCACCCCTCCACTTT. It is translated as CAGNRDRGNSPLHF.

Notes on this clonotype: The missing conserved phenylalanine or tryptophan at the end of this CDR3 makes a read error likely. It is unclear where the CDR3 begins or ends on the DNA, so no DNA is shown, and the CDR3 is as TCRdb lists it. The chain joins TRBV25-1 to TRBJ1-4; the table calls TRBD1, which could not be checked here. From its first to its last residue, the CDR3 has 16 amino acids. The germline gives CDR1 MGHDK, CDR2 SYGVNS. CDR3 in amino acids: CASSEYQGAYEQYFGP.

About this clonotype itself: This may be a read error: a much more frequent sequence differs by one nucleotide. The chain joins TRBV11-2 to TRBJ2-3, with D possibly TRBD2 on 7 matching bases. Germline-derived CDR1 and CDR2 are SGHAT and FQNNGV. The CDR3 is made up of 16 amino acids. Trimming took off 0 bases at V and 5 bases at J, with 15 bases between the two ends. CDR3 nucleotides: TGTGCCAGCAGCTTAGACGCGGGGGCGCGAGGAGATACGCAGTATTTT. Amino acid sequence: CASSLDAGARGDTQYF.

V and J are TRBV5-4 and TRBJ2-5; D unclear. Germline CDR1 is SGHNT and CDR2 is YYREEE (reference sequence). This CDR3 has 15 amino acids. V gave up 6 bases and J gave up 2 bases, with 17 bases separating them. The CDR3 DNA is TGTGCCAGCACCCCATACGGACCATCGCAAGAGACCCAGTACTTC. Translating gives CASTPYGPSQETQYF.

V gene TRBV29-1 combines with J gene TRBJ1-5; a possible D gene is TRBD1 (6 bases). This CDR3 spans 14 amino acids. CDR1 is SQVTM and CDR2 is ANQGSEA in the germline V gene. Trimming removed 6 bases from V and 6 bases from J, with 18 bases in between. This CDR3 is CSVRAGQAGQPQHF. Written as DNA, the CDR3 is TGCAGCGTCCGAGCGGGACAAGCAGGTCAGCCCCAGCATTTT.

This clonotype came up many times. The chain recombines TRBV24-1 with TRBJ2-1; possible D gene TRBD2, 5 bases. V was cut by 3 bases and J by 5 bases, with 19 bases left in between. In germline, CDR1 is KGHDR, CDR2 SFDVKD. The CDR3 has 17 residues. The CDR3 spells CATSDSGGLEVNNEQFF. DNA of the CDR3: TGTGCCACCAGTGATAGCGGTGGGCTAGAAGTTAACAATGAGCAGTTCTTC.

Ten or more counts support this clonotype. The J gene is TRBJ2-5, the V gene TRBV12-3 or TRBV12-4, with TRBD2 matching 16 bases. This CDR3 has 18 residues. The J segment lost 2 bases and the V segment lost 3 bases, leaving 6 bases of the junction unmatched. The CDR3 coding sequence is TGTGCCAGCAGTTTGGAGTCGGGACTAGCGGGGGGGCAAGAGACCCAGTACTTC. It yields the protein CASSLESGLAGGQETQYF.

Ten or more counts support this clonotype. The gene calls are TRBV12-3 or TRBV12-4 and TRBJ1-6; D remains ambiguous. CDR3 size: 21 residues. V dropped 3 bases and J dropped 11 bases, with 35 bases sitting between them. CDR3 residues: CASSFHGPSAPGTPRGPPLHF. The CDR3 DNA reads as TGTGCCAGCAGTTTTCACGGCCCTTCCGCGCCAGGCACTCCTAGAGGGCCACCCCTCCACTTT.

The chain joins TRBV6-1 to TRBJ1-2, with D unclear. The V and J ends lost 6 bases and 2 bases respectively, with 13 bases between them. This CDR3 spans 14 amino acids. Germline assignment: CDR1 MNHNS and CDR2 SASEGT. The CDR3 sequence: CASRHGQTNYGYTF. The CDR3 bases are TGTGCCAGCAGACACGGGCAAACAAACTATGGCTACACCTTC.

The chain has TRBV10-1 and TRBJ1-6; a possible D gene is TRBD1 (5 bases). The CDR3 runs 18 residues. Germline V gene sequence: CDR1 WNHNN, CDR2 SYGVQD (reference sequence). V shed 3 bases and J shed 7 bases, with 22 bases lying between them. The CDR3 DNA reads as TGCGCCAGCAGTGATAAAGAGGGGTCCCCGGGGCCGAATTCACCCCTCCACTTT. Translation gives CASSDKEGSPGPNSPLHF.

The table lists this clonotype with many counts. The J gene is TRBJ1-5, the V gene TRBV6-1; D is unresolved. Looked up from germline, CDR1 is MNHNS and CDR2 is SASEGT. The CDR3 is made up of 14 amino acids. Trimming removed 5 bases from V and 7 bases from J, with 15 bases in between. Here the CDR3 reads CASSPGGGGQPQHF. The CDR3 region has the DNA TGTGCCAGCAGTCCGGGAGGCGGTGGGCAGCCCCAGCATTTT.

The sample holds many counts of this clonotype. V is TRBV7-9 and J is TRBJ2-1; TRBD2 agrees at 9 bases. The CDR3 is made up of 16 amino acids. In germline, CDR1 is SEHNR, CDR2 FQNEAQ (reference sequence). The ends lost 5 bases at V and 5 bases at J; junction bases unmatched: 10. The CDR3, as DNA: TGTGCCAGCAGCCCACCCTTAGCGGGAGCAAACAATGAGCAGTTCTTC. This encodes CASSPPLAGANNEQFF.

In the case of this clonotype: A read error is likely, as this CDR3 ends without the conserved phenylalanine or tryptophan. The DNA is omitted, as the CDR3 cannot be located on it reliably, and the CDR3 follows TCRdb's listing. J is TRBJ2-7 and V is TRBV20-1; the D call TRBD2 from the table was never checked on the DNA. The CDR3 extends over 13 residues, inclusive of both ends. CDR1 is DFQATT, CDR2 SNEGSKA, per germline (reference sequence). This chain's CDR3 is CSASAGLIPTSST.

This clonotype was seen at least ten times. The DNA for the CDR3 is TGTGCCAGCAGTTATGGGGGAAACACCATATATTTT. It specifies CASSYGGNTIYF. The gene calls are TRBV12-3 or TRBV12-4 and TRBJ1-3; D remains unclear. The CDR3 spans 12 residues. Trimming took off 4 bases at V and 4 bases at J, with 5 bases between the two ends.

This clonotype has a handful of counts. This chain uses TRBV10-2 with TRBJ1-1, with 12 bases matching TRBD1. There are 17 residues in the CDR3. Looked up from germline, CDR1 is WSHSY and CDR2 is SAAADI. V dropped 3 bases and J dropped 0; count of bases not matched to a gene: 5. The CDR3, as DNA: TGCGCCAGCAGTGAAGGGACAGGGGGCAGGGTGAACACTGAAGCTTTCTTT. Protein sequence: CASSEGTGGRVNTEAFF.

This chain uses TRBV9 with TRBJ1-1; perhaps TRBD1 as D (5 bases). This CDR3 contains 14 residues. The germline V gene encodes CDR1 SGDLS and CDR2 YYNGEE. Trimming removed 3 bases at V and 5 bases at J, with 14 bases between. CDR3 sequence: CASSGGVGGTEAFF. CDR3 nucleotides: TGTGCCAGCAGCGGAGGGGTTGGAGGGACTGAAGCTTTCTTT.

The sample holds many counts of this clonotype. This rearrangement joins TRBV20-1 to TRBJ1-2; D call uncertain. This CDR3 comprises 14 residues. The V and J ends lost 5 bases and 2 bases respectively, with 15 bases between them. CDR1 DFQATT and CDR2 SNEGSKA come from the germline V gene (reference sequence). CDR3 nucleotide sequence: TGCAGTGCTCTCGGGCCCGTTGAGAACTATGGCTACACCTTC. This gives the protein CSALGPVENYGYTF.

This clonotype came up many times. The chain has TRBV5-4 and TRBJ2-2; 11 bases line up with TRBD2. Trimming took 3 bases from V and 5 from J; bases not matched to a gene: 3. The CDR3 loop spans 15 amino acids. CDR1 and CDR2 (germline): SGHNT, YYREEE (reference sequence). For the CDR3, the DNA is TGTGCCAGCAGCTCGGGACTAGCGGAGACCGGGGAGCTGTTTTTT. It codes for CASSSGLAETGELFF.

The chain combines TRBV19 with TRBJ2-5; D is ambiguous. The CDR3 runs to 14 residues. Trimming took 4 bases from V and 5 from J, leaving 14 bases between them. Per germline, CDR1 LNHDA and CDR2 SQIVND (reference sequence). The CDR3, as DNA: TGTGCCAGTAGTACCGACACGGCCGGGGAGACCCAGTACTTC. This sequence encodes CASSTDTAGETQYF.

There are many counts of this clonotype. This chain connects TRBV16 to TRBJ1-2; weak D call: TRBD1 (6 bases). V was trimmed by 6 bases and J by 4 bases, leaving 12 bases between them. CDR3 length: 13 amino acids. Germline assignment: CDR1 KGHSY and CDR2 FQNENV. The CDR3 DNA follows: TGTGCCAGCAGTCCTGACAGGAGCTATGGCTACACCTTC. Translated: CASSPDRSYGYTF.

This clonotype was seen repeatedly, ten times or more. The genes are TRBV19 and TRBJ1-5, with 9 bases matching TRBD1. This CDR3 is 16 amino acids long. The V segment lost 5 bases and the J segment 3 bases; nucleotides outside the gene matches: 8. Germline CDR1 reads LNHDA; CDR2 reads SQIVND (reference sequence). CDR3 DNA: TGTGCCAGTAGTCTACAGGGGGCCCTTTACAATCAGCCCCAGCATTTT. Protein sequence: CASSLQGALYNQPQHF.

This clonotype has at least ten counts. The CDR3 DNA reads as TGTGCCAGCAGCTTTAGTCAGGGTGATGGCTACACCTTC. Translated: CASSFSQGDGYTF. V and J are TRBV7-3 and TRBJ1-2, with D maybe TRBD1 (5 bases). The V and J ends lost 3 bases and 6 bases respectively, with 11 bases between them. There are 13 residues in the CDR3. CDR1 is SGHTA, CDR2 FQGTGA, per germline.